The 14 T cell receptor beta chains in this list originate from one sample, sequenced in a study of blood T cell repertoires in COVID-19. Some clones are missing from TCRdb's copy, which holds only in-frame ones; the method was immunoSEQ multiplex PCR. The sample lists over 250,000 clones, roughly 89% occurring once. Sequencing input: PBMCs or T cells enriched from blood (not recorded which). Receptors originate from a woman aged 55-69 years who had recovered from COVID-19.

The chain combines TRBV28 with TRBJ2-5; tentatively, D is TRBD2 (5 bases). The V and J ends lost 6 bases and 4 bases respectively, with 15 bases between them. CDR3 length equals 14 residues. Germline V gene sequence: CDR1 MDHEN, CDR2 SYDVKM. The CDR3 DNA reads TGTGCCAGCAGCCCTCGGTTACGGGGAGAGACCCAGTACTTC. Translating gives CASSPRLRGETQYF.

The chain is built from TRBV18 and TRBJ2-1, with a tentative D call TRBD1 (6 bases). Germline CDR1 reads KGHSH; CDR2 reads LQKENI. Deletions cut 5 bases from V and 5 bases from J, with 16 bases between. The length of the CDR3 is 15 residues. The CDR3 loop reads CASSWTETSHNEQFF. The CDR3 DNA is TGTGCCAGCTCATGGACAGAAACGAGCCACAATGAGCAGTTCTTC.

The CDR3 loop reads CASSQPDRGAEAFF. The CDR3 coding sequence is TGTGCCAGCAGCCAACCCGACAGGGGGGCTGAAGCTTTCTTT. This rearrangement joins TRBV3-1 (or the pseudogene TRBV3-2) to TRBJ1-1; 9 positions agree with TRBD1. This CDR3 has 14 residues. Trimming at V came to 2 bases and at J to 6 bases, leaving 4 bases not matched to a gene. Germline V CDR1 and CDR2: LGHDT, YNNKEL (reference sequence).

This clone was observed a single time. The chain combines TRBV2 with TRBJ2-2; no firm D call. Trimming removed 7 bases at V and 0 bases at J, with 12 bases between. CDR1 and CDR2 from the germline V gene are SNHLY and FYNNEI. The length of the CDR3 is 15 residues. The CDR3 loop is CASKSDWPNTGELFF. CDR3 sequence (DNA): TGTGCCAGCAAAAGCGACTGGCCGAACACCGGGGAGCTGTTTTTT.

The gene calls are TRBV5-5 and TRBJ1-4, with D tentatively TRBD1 (6 bases). This CDR3 contains 15 residues. The ends were cut back, 1 base at V and 8 bases at J, with 15 bases in the middle. In germline, CDR1 is SGHKS, CDR2 YYEKEE (reference sequence). The CDR3 spells CASSLSGAMGEKLFF. The CDR3 nucleotides are TGTGCCAGCAGCTTGTCAGGGGCGATGGGGGAAAAACTGTTTTTT.

The chain couples TRBV27 to TRBJ1-1; weak D call: TRBD1 (5 bases). Germline V gene sequence: CDR1 MNHEY, CDR2 SMNVEV (reference sequence). The CDR3 runs 14 residues. V gave up 3 bases and J gave up 0 bases, with 8 bases separating them. The CDR3 DNA reads as TGTGCCAGCAGTTTTGACAGTTTGAACACTGAAGCTTTCTTT. Encoded protein: CASSFDSLNTEAFF.

This clone has just a few counts. The rearrangement links TRBV9 to TRBJ1-6, with 8 bases matching TRBD1. Germline V CDR1 and CDR2: SGDLS, YYNGEE. The CDR3 length is 15 residues. J was trimmed by 10 bases and V by 3 bases; bases with no gene match: 9. CDR3 in amino acids: CASSGETGVESPLHF. The CDR3 bases are TGTGCCAGCAGCGGAGAGACAGGGGTTGAATCACCCCTCCACTTT. Based on the CDR3 plus reference TRBV9 and TRBJ1-6, the full variable domain is DSGVTQTPKHLITATGQRVTLRCSPRSGDLSVYWYQQSLDQGLQFLIQYYNGEERAKGNILERFSAQQFPDLHSELNLSSLELGDSALYFCASSGETGVESPLHFGNGTRLTVT.

The chain is built from TRBV6-1 and TRBJ2-1, with 11 bases identical to TRBD2. V trimming: 4 bases; J trimming: 0 bases; junction bases outside the gene matches: 5. The CDR3 covers 17 residues. Germline-derived CDR1 and CDR2 are MNHNS and SASEGT. This CDR3 is CASSVTTSGTSYNEQFF. CDR3 bases: TGTGCCAGCAGTGTTACGACTAGCGGGACCTCCTACAATGAGCAGTTCTTC.

The chain combines TRBV5-1 with TRBJ1-6; D remains ambiguous. Trimming pared 1 base from V and 8 bases from J, leaving 13 bases between. CDR3 size: 15 residues. CDR1 and CDR2 from the germline V gene are SGHRS and YFSETQ. The CDR3 reads CASSLFVNFDSPLHF. As DNA, the CDR3 is TGCGCCAGCAGCTTGTTCGTTAACTTCGATTCACCCCTCCACTTT.

The V gene is TRBV11-2, the J gene TRBJ1-2; TRBD1 might be the D (6 bases). Germline CDR1 and CDR2: SGHAT and FQNNGV. This CDR3 has 11 amino acids. With 5 bases removed from V and 6 bases from J, the gap between germline ends came to 7 bases. CDR3 sequence: CASSRQDGYTF. In DNA form, the CDR3 reads TGTGCCAGCAGCCGACAGGATGGCTACACCTTC. The variable domain in full, completed from reference TRBV11-2 and TRBJ1-2, reads EAGVAQSPRYKIIEKRQSVAFWCNPISGHATLYWYQQILGQGPKLLIQFQNNGVVDDSQLPKDRFSAERLKGVDSTLKIQPAKLEDSAVYLCASSRQDGYTFGSGTRLTVV.

J is TRBJ1-3 and V is TRBV7-9; D possibly corresponds to TRBD1 (6 bases). V was shortened by 6 bases and J by 0 bases, with 18 bases between the two germline ends. The germline CDR1 and CDR2 sequences are SEHNR and FQNEAQ (reference sequence). CDR3 length: 17 residues. The CDR3 sequence is CASSIAGDTSSGNTIYF. CDR3 nucleotides: TGTGCCAGCAGTATAGCGGGGGACACAAGCTCTGGAAACACCATATATTTT.

The chain employs TRBV5-1 and TRBJ1-3; D remains unclear. V lost 3 bases and J 16 bases, leaving 20 bases between the germline ends. Germline values: CDR1 SGHRS, CDR2 YFSETQ. CDR3 size: 13 residues. CDR3 amino acids: CASSSRTTRDRYF. The CDR3 nucleotides read TGCGCCAGCAGCTCCCGTACGACTCGGGATCGGTATTTT.

The chain links TRBV11-3 to TRBJ1-6, with a tentative D call TRBD1 (5 bases). CDR1 is SGHNT and CDR2 is YENEEA in the germline V gene. V shed 4 bases and J shed 13 bases, with 11 bases lying between them. The CDR3 consists of 12 residues. The DNA for the CDR3 is TGTGCCAGCAGCTCACTTGGGGGGCCCCTCCACTTT. Translating gives CASSSLGGPLHF.

This chain links TRBV9 with TRBJ2-1, with TRBD2 identical over 8 bases. This CDR3 is 17 amino acids long. Trimming at V came to 2 bases and at J to 0 bases, leaving 7 bases not matched to a gene. The V gene's germline CDR1 is SGDLS and CDR2 YYNGEE. Here the CDR3 DNA reads TGTGCCAGCAGCGTCCGTAGCGGGGCCAGCTCCTACAATGAGCAGTTCTTC. This translates into CASSVRSGASSYNEQFF. Variable domain in full (rest from reference TRBV9 and TRBJ2-1): DSGVTQTPKHLITATGQRVTLRCSPRSGDLSVYWYQQSLDQGLQFLIQYYNGEERAKGNILERFSAQQFPDLHSELNLSSLELGDSALYFCASSVRSGASSYNEQFFGPGTRLTVL.